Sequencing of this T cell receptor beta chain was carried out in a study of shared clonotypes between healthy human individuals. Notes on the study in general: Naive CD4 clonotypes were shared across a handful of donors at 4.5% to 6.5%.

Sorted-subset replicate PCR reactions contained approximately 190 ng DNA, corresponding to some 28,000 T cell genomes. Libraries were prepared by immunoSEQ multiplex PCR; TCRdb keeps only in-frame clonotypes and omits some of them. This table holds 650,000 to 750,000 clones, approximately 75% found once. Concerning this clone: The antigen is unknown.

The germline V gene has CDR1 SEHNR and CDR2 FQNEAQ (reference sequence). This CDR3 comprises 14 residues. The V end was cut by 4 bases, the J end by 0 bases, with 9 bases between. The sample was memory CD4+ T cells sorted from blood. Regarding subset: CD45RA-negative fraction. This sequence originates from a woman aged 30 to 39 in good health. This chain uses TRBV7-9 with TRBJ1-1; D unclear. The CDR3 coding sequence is TGTGCCAGCAGCTGGGGAGGATTGAACACTGAAGCTTTCTTT. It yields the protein CASSWGGLNTEAFF.